The rows below give T cell receptor beta chains drawn from one sample of a study of response to subunit inactivated influenza vaccine. A single record per CDR3 protein comes from TCRdb applying MiXCR to the RT-PCR reads. The top ten hold approximately 9.9% of the sample, which has more than 450,000 distinct CDR3 sequences, about 11% seen once. The same sample was also studied in work on T cells expressing NK-cell markers.

This specimen consisted of PBMCs from blood, obtained on the day of vaccination. Receptors originate from a man aged 50 to 60 who received an inactivated influenza vaccine. Each CDR3 is given with its conserved first and last residue.

j_call | v_call | cdr3_aa
TRBJ2-1 | TRBV15 | CATSREKAGAYNEQFF
TRBJ2-2 | TRBV6-5 | CASSYDPTGELFF
TRBJ2-2 | TRBV6-1 | CASRSGAGELFF
TRBJ2-7 | TRBV7-9 | CASSLGDSRVEQYF
TRBJ2-2 | TRBV5-1 | CASGDRDTGELFF
TRBJ1-1 | TRBV5-1 | CASRLAHGNTEAFF
TRBJ2-3 | TRBV10-2 | CASSQGATDTQYF
TRBJ2-7 | TRBV5-6 | CASSSPFDSYEQYF
TRBJ2-1 | TRBV6-2/TRBV6-3 | CASSYSGTSGSMDEQFF
TRBJ2-7 | TRBV28 | CASSSTTGRYEQYF
TRBJ1-4 | TRBV20-1 | CSATRGSTNEKLFF
TRBJ2-6 | TRBV20-1 | CSAYKTGSGANVLTF
TRBJ2-1 | TRBV7-3 | CASGTGAGGKFF
TRBJ1-2 | TRBV5-1 | CASSLDREGYTF
TRBJ2-7 | TRBV18 | CASSGRTGQAEQYF
TRBJ1-2 | TRBV20-1 | CSARPDRGRYGYTF
TRBJ2-7 | TRBV4-3 | CASSQDSSGGEQYF
TRBJ2-3 | TRBV7-2 | CASSLNQVLQYF
TRBJ2-7 | TRBV6-5 | CASSYLAGDVYEQYF
TRBJ2-7 | TRBV2 | CASSTQGGAPQQYF
TRBJ1-2 | TRBV5-1 | CASSLDAGYGYTF
TRBJ2-7 | TRBV7-9 | CASSLAANRESEQYF
TRBJ2-1 | TRBV12-5 | CASGTGTVAGGLNEQFF
TRBJ2-2 | TRBV11-2 | CASSLYYTGELFF
TRBJ2-3 | TRBV7-2 | CASSQEGSRTDTQYF
TRBJ2-7 | TRBV4-3 | CASSPGDRLSGEQYF
TRBJ2-3 | TRBV9 | CASSVGLSTIGLTSTDTQYF